This entry features one T cell receptor (beta chain) sequence. This sample was included in a study of technical replicates of blood from several donors. Some clones are missing from TCRdb's copy, which holds only in-frame ones; the method was immunoSEQ multiplex PCR. This table has roughly 92,000 clones, approximately 96% appearing once. This clonotype originated in a human donor in good health. Sequencing used T cells isolated from PBMCs.

CDR3 DNA: TGTGCCAGCGGACAGGGTGCCCCGGCCTTAATTGCCGGGGAGCTGTTTTTT. It translates to CASGQGAPALIAGELFF. The chain recombines TRBV27 with TRBJ2-2; 8 bases agree with TRBD1. With 8 bases clipped from V and 6 bases from J, the junction kept 17 bases outside the gene matches. The CDR3 loop spans 17 amino acids. Germline CDR1 is MNHEY and CDR2 is SMNVEV (reference sequence).